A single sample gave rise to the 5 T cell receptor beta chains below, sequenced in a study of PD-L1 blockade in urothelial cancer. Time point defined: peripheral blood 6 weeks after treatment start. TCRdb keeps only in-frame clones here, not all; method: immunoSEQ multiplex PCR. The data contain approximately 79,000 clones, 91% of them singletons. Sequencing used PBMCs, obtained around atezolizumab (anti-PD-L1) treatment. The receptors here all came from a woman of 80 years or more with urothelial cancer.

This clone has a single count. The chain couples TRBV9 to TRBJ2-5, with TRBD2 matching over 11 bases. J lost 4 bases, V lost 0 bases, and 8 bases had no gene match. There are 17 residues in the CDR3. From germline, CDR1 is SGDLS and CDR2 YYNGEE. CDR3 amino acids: CASSVGVIAGGGETQYF. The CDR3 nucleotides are TGTGCCAGCAGCGTAGGGGTGATAGCGGGAGGGGGAGAGACCCAGTACTTC.

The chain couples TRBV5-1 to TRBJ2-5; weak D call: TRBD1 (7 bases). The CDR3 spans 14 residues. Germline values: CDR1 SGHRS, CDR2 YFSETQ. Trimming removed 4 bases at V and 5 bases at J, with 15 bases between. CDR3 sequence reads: CASSPGGTVETQYF. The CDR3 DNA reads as TGCGCCAGCAGCCCGGGCGGGACAGTGGAGACCCAGTACTTC.

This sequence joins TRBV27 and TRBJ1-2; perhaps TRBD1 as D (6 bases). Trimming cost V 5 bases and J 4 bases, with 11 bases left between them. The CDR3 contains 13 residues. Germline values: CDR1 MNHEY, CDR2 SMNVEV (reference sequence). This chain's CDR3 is CASSRTGSYGYTF. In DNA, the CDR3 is TGTGCCAGCAGTCGCACAGGGTCCTATGGCTACACCTTC.

This CDR3 is CASSLAGTGAFETQYF. DNA for the CDR3: TGTGCCAGCAGCTTGGCCGGGACAGGGGCTTTCGAGACCCAGTACTTC. The chain couples TRBV5-4 to TRBJ2-5, with 10 bases fitting TRBD1. This CDR3 is built from 16 residues. After removal of 0 bases from V and 5 bases from J, the junction contained 7 bases not matched to a gene. Germline V lookup: CDR1 SGHNT, CDR2 YYREEE (reference sequence). Full variable domain (rest looked up from reference TRBV5-4 and TRBJ2-5): ETGVTQSPTHLIKTRGQQVTLRCSSQSGHNTVSWYQQALGQGPQFIFQYYREEENGRGNFPPRFSGLQFPNYSSELNVNALELDDSALYLCASSLAGTGAFETQYFGPGTRLLVL.

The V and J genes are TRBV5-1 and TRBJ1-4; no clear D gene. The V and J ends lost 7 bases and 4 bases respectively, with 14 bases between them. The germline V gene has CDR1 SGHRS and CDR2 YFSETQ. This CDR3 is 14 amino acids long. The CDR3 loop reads CASALFRNNEKLFF. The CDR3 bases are TGCGCCAGCGCTCTTTTCAGGAATAATGAAAAACTGTTTTTT.